The present entry profiles one TCR beta chain with its context. No antigen is known for it. This specimen comes from a study of T cells after yellow fever vaccination. Study-wide context: SMART-Seq v4 Ultra Low Input served to prepare low-cell-number fractions.

Germline assignment: CDR1 SGHKS and CDR2 YYEKEE (reference sequence). V was trimmed by 3 bases and J by 7 bases, leaving 13 bases between them. The CDR3 has 13 amino acids. Points from the study as a whole: The secondary T-cell response peaked on day 5, not day 15, but was weaker. Highly abundant clonotypes carried over from the bulk population could end up in FACS-sorted repertoires as contaminants.

A single record per CDR3 protein comes from TCRdb applying MiXCR to the 5' RACE reads. In the table there are around 340,000 distinct CDR3 sequences, 8.5% to 10% of which are singletons. The sequencing here drew on PBMCs, taken on the day of the first yellow fever vaccination. The J gene is TRBJ1-2, the V gene TRBV5-5; D unresolved. This receptor was taken from a man in his late teens or twenties who received the YFV17D yellow fever vaccine. The CDR3 reads CASSSQWTAGYTF. The CDR3 nucleotides are TGTGCCAGCAGCTCCCAATGGACCGCTGGCTACACCTTC.